This T cell receptor (beta chain) was captured by sequencing in a study of blood T cell repertoires in COVID-19. This clone showed up just a few times. The data were produced by immunoSEQ multiplex PCR, yet TCRdb's version contains in-frame clones alone and is incomplete. This repertoire shows over 150,000 clones, 80% found once; its top ten account for roughly 3.4%. CDR3 size: 15 residues. Trimming took off 4 bases at V and 1 base at J, with 14 bases between the two ends. Germline CDR1 and CDR2: SGHRS and YFSETQ. The rearrangement links TRBV5-1 to TRBJ1-1; D gene ambiguous. The receptor was isolated from a woman aged 60 to 75 who had recovered from COVID-19. The sequenced sample was PBMCs or T cells enriched from blood (not recorded which). In DNA, the CDR3 is TGCGCCAGCAGCCCGCTTGAGGTAGGGAACACTGAAGCTTTCTTT. It encodes CASSPLEVGNTEAFF.